The table lists the clone carrying this TCR beta chain with many counts. Its antigen is not known. Using its own MiXCR run on the 5' RACE reads, TCRdb lists one record per CDR3 protein. The sample has hundreds of thousands of distinct CDR3 sequences; about 12% are singletons. This entry comes from a study of T cells after yellow fever vaccination. Study at large: Fractions of low cell number were prepared using SMART-Seq v4 Ultra Low Input.

Overall study findings and caveats: Most primary-vaccination clones reappeared after the booster (just under 98% CD4, approximately 88% CD8).

CDR3 size: 12 residues. Trimming pared 5 bases from V and 7 bases from J, leaving 10 bases between. Germline CDR1 MNHEY, CDR2 SMNVEV (reference sequence). This receptor was taken from a man aged 25 to 40 who received the YFV17D yellow fever vaccine. The specimen was PBMCs, collected on the day of the yellow fever booster vaccination. J is TRBJ2-3 and V is TRBV27; the D is unclear. CDR3 DNA: TGTGCCAGCAGTCCTTCCTTGTATACGCAGTATTTT. Amino acids: CASSPSLYTQYF.